A selection of T cell receptor beta chains follows, all from one sample in a study of regulatory dendritic cells for organ transplantation. Method: immunoSEQ multiplex PCR; TCRdb's copy keeps in-frame clones and lacks some. Of 25,000 to 35,000 clones listed, roughly 80% are singletons. Material for sequencing was naive CD4+ T cells from blood. The receptors stem from a human donor in good health. Each CDR3 is given with its conserved first and last residue. A D gene is named only where the DNA matches it firmly. The listing skips clone size in some rows; elsewhere it reads once, few, many or a size class.

>NA|TRBV7-9|NA|TRBJ2-5
TGTGCCAGCAGCTATATACAGCAGACCCAGTACTTC
CASSYIQQTQYF
>NA|TRBV5-1|NA|TRBJ2-1
TGCGCCAGCAGCTTGGGACAGTCCTCACACTACGATGAGCAGTTCTTC
CASSLGQSSHYDEQFF
>once|TRBV6-5|NA|TRBJ1-2
TGTGCCAGCAGTTACGGGCCAGGGCTGAACTATGGCTACACCTTC
CASSYGPGLNYGYTF
>NA|TRBV11-2|TRBD2|TRBJ2-3
TGTGCCAGCAGCTTTGTTAGCGGGGGGACAGATACGCAGTATTTT
CASSFVSGGTDTQYF
>NA|TRBV5-1|TRBD1|TRBJ1-6
TGCGCCAGCAGCGTGGGACAGCCGAGCTCCTATAATTCACCCCTCCACTTT
CASSVGQPSSYNSPLHF
>NA|TRBV7-8|NA|TRBJ2-5
TGTGCCAGCAGCCCTGCAGGGGGGTCGGAGACCCAGTACTTC
CASSPAGGSETQYF
>NA|TRBV6-5|NA|TRBJ1-5
TGTGCCAGTGGGGGGTACAATCAGCCCCAGCATTTT
CASGGYNQPQHF
>NA|TRBV18|NA|TRBJ1-2
TGTGCCAGCTCACCTAATACAGGGTCGGACTATGGCTACACCTTC
CASSPNTGSDYGYTF
>NA|TRBV7-8|TRBD1|TRBJ1-3
TGTGCCAGCAGCTGGTACACAGGGGTTAGTGGAAACACCATATATTTT
CASSWYTGVSGNTIYF
>NA|TRBV2|NA|TRBJ1-6
TGTGCCAGCGTCTGGCGGGCAGACTCACCCCTCCACTTT
CASVWRADSPLHF
>NA|TRBV10-3|NA|TRBJ1-5
TGTGCCATCAGTGAGGCGGATCAGCCCCAGCATTTT
CAISEADQPQHF
>NA|TRBV4-3|TRBD2|TRBJ2-3
TGCGCCAGCAGCCAAGCTAGCGGGGGGGGTCGCACAGATACGCAGTATTTT
CASSQASGGGRTDTQYF
>once|TRBV7-9|NA|TRBJ2-5
TGTGCCAGCAGCCGGACACCAGGGGAGACCCAGTACTTC
CASSRTPGETQYF
>NA|TRBV19|NA|TRBJ2-1
TGTGCCAGTTCCCGGTGGGCTAGCGTCGATGAGCAGTTCTTC
CASSRWASVDEQFF
>NA|TRBV7-6|NA|TRBJ2-3
TGTGCCAGCAGCCCCGGAGCAGATACGCAGTATTTT
CASSPGADTQYF
>once|TRBV6-4|TRBD1|TRBJ1-2
TGTGCCAGCAGTGACTCGTACCGGGACAGGGCCCACTATGGCTACACCTTC
CASSDSYRDRAHYGYTF
>NA|TRBV5-6|NA|TRBJ1-5
TGTGCCAGCAGTTACAGGGCACTTAGCAATCAGCCCCAGCATTTT
CASSYRALSNQPQHF
>NA|TRBV18|NA|TRBJ1-2
TGTGCCAGCTCACCACCCCTAAACTATGGCTACACCTTC
CASSPPLNYGYTF
>NA|TRBV18|NA|TRBJ1-3
TGTGCCAGCTCACCACCCGGAGTGTCTGGAAACACCATATATTTT
CASSPPGVSGNTIYF
>NA|TRBV6-1|NA|TRBJ1-3
TGTGCCAGCAGTGAAGATTTTTCCTATGGAAACACCATATATTTT
CASSEDFSYGNTIYF
>NA|TRBV7-3|TRBD1|TRBJ2-3
TGTGCCAGCAGCTTAAGGGCGACAGGGAGCACAGATACGCAGTATTTT
CASSLRATGSTDTQYF
>NA|TRBV6-4|NA|TRBJ2-3
TGTGCCAGCAGTCAAGAGGAGGGCACAGATACGCAGTATTTT
CASSQEEGTDTQYF
>NA|TRBV7-8|TRBD2|TRBJ2-4
TGTGCCAGCAGCCCCCGGGGGGACAAAAACATTCAGTACTTC
CASSPRGDKNIQYF
>NA|TRBV5-1|NA|TRBJ1-4
TGCGCCAGCAGCTTGGGATTGCAGGGCGAGAATGAAAAACTGTTTTTT
CASSLGLQGENEKLFF
>NA|TRBV5-1|NA|TRBJ2-2
TGCGCCAGCAGCTTGGTACCGGGGGCGAACACCGGGGAGCTGTTTTTT
CASSLVPGANTGELFF
>NA|TRBV13|NA|TRBJ1-1
TGTGCCAGCAGCTCTTTCGGGACACCGAACACTGAAGCTTTCTTT
CASSSFGTPNTEAFF
>NA|TRBV2|NA|TRBJ2-1
TGTGCCAGCAGTGCTTCTTCAGGGGACAATGAGCAGTTCTTC
CASSASSGDNEQFF
>NA|TRBV7-9|TRBD1|TRBJ1-4
TGTGCCAGCAGCTTCGACAGGGGGCAGGGTAATGAAAAACTGTTTTTT
CASSFDRGQGNEKLFF
>NA|TRBV19|NA|TRBJ1-5
TGTGCCAGTACCAAGGGGGAGGGCGGCAATCAGCCCCAGCATTTT
CASTKGEGGNQPQHF
>NA|TRBV15|NA|TRBJ2-6
TGTGCCACCAGCAGAGTCTTTAGCTCTGGGGCCAACGTCCTGACTTTC
CATSRVFSSGANVLTF
>once|TRBV9|NA|TRBJ2-5
TGTGCCAGCAGCGTAGAGCCCCTAACACGGGGATCGGGAGAGACCCAGTACTTC
CASSVEPLTRGSGETQYF
>NA|TRBV7-6|TRBD1|TRBJ1-5
TGTGCCAGCAGGTCAACAGGGGCGCAGCCCCAGCATTTT
CASRSTGAQPQHF
>once|TRBV10-2|NA|TRBJ2-5
TGCGCCAGCAGTGACACAGGGGGGGTCCAAGAGACCCAGTACTTC
CASSDTGGVQETQYF
>NA|TRBV10-3|NA|TRBJ1-3
TGTGCCATCAGTGACAACAGCTCTGGAAACACCATATATTTT
CAISDNSSGNTIYF
>NA|TRBV29-1|NA|TRBJ1-1
TGCAGCGTTGGGCACGTTTCTACTGAAGCTTTCTTT
CSVGHVSTEAFF
>few|TRBV2|TRBD1|TRBJ1-3
TGTGCCAGCAGTTTCGGACAGGGAGGAAACACCATATATTTT
CASSFGQGGNTIYF
>NA|TRBV6-1|NA|TRBJ2-7
TGTGCCAGCACAGGTTTAGGATACGAGCAGTACTTC
CASTGLGYEQYF
>NA|TRBV14|NA|TRBJ2-1
TGTGCCAGCAGCCAAGGTACAGTCTACAATGAGCAGTTCTTC
CASSQGTVYNEQFF
>NA|TRBV19|TRBD1|TRBJ1-3
TGTGCCAGTAACACAGGGGGCTCTGGAAACACCATATATTTT
CASNTGGSGNTIYF